The T cell receptor beta chain described here comes from a study of T cells in localized non-small cell lung cancer. General study points: Sequencing, confined to only one tumor region, leaves heterogeneity possible. Higher blood T cell density went with longer overall survival. In adjacent lung appeared a median 57 of the top 100 tumor clones. Clonality peaked in uninvolved adjacent lung rather than tumor.

Clones were sequenced by immunoSEQ multiplex PCR, and TCRdb holds only the in-frame ones, with some missing. The profile covers about 31,000 clones, with around 94% appearing a single time and about 0.73% taken by the ten largest. As regards this clone: Its target is unknown.

This CDR3 is 17 amino acids long. V lost 3 bases to trimming and J lost 3 bases; unmatched junction nucleotides: 10. Germline-derived CDR1 and CDR2 are MNHNS and SASEGT. The TCR comes from a woman between 35 and 70 years old with stage I lung adenocarcinoma. V and J are TRBV6-1 and TRBJ2-4; 8 bases match TRBD1. Sequenced material: peripheral blood, taken before any cancer treatment. The CDR3 reads CASSDHRGVFVKNIQYF. In DNA form, the CDR3 reads TGTGCCAGCAGTGACCACAGGGGGGTTTTCGTCAAAAACATTCAGTACTTC.